One TCR beta chain is described in this entry. Antigen unknown. The record originates from a study of OX40 agonist ivuxolimab in advanced cancers. Study overall: Earlier anti-PD-1, anti-PD-L1 or anti-CTLA-4 therapy was permitted; about 44% had received some. Findings and limits, study-wide: Fewer expanded clones were found on average in CD4+ than in CD8+ T cells. What antigens the expanded peripheral T cells recognized was never established. At 0.1 to 3.0 mg/kg and by week 6, CD4+ and CD8+ T cells in the blood had expanded clonally.

The CDR3 loop spans 15 amino acids. In germline, CDR1 is SGHNT, CDR2 YYREEE (reference sequence). Unmatched junction bases numbered 4, after V lost 4 bases and J lost 3 bases. Repertoires were generated with immunoSEQ multiplex PCR, while TCRdb's copy carries only in-frame clones and drops some. This table has some 40,000 clones, around 93% appearing once. Sample: CD4+ or CD8+ T cells sorted from blood, taken in a trial of the OX40 agonist ivuxolimab. The chain recombines TRBV5-4 with TRBJ2-2; 9 bases are a match to TRBD1. This receptor was obtained from an adult with an advanced solid tumor such as melanoma, head and neck, liver or kidney cancer. This CDR3 is CASSDRDRDTGELFF. The CDR3 bases are TGTGCCAGCAGCGACCGGGACAGGGACACCGGGGAGCTGTTTTTT. The complete variable domain, with remaining parts taken from reference TRBV5-4 and TRBJ2-2, reads ETGVTQSPTHLIKTRGQQVTLRCSSQSGHNTVSWYQQALGQGPQFIFQYYREEENGRGNFPPRFSGLQFPNYSSELNVNALELDDSALYLCASSDRDRDTGELFFGEGSRLTVL.